These T cell receptor beta chains were read from a single sample in a study of Ad26.COV2.S vaccination and SARS-CoV-2 variants. Sequencing used immunoSEQ multiplex PCR; TCRdb keeps in-frame clones, though not all of them. The sample has a few hundred thousand clones, approximately 90% seen once; the top ten hold less than 15%. Sequenced material: peripheral blood, taken in a trial of Ad26.COV2.S vaccine versus placebo. The receptors stem from a person aged 18-65 years who received the Ad26.COV2.S COVID-19 vaccine or a placebo. Each CDR3 is given with its conserved first and last residue. Each record gives: J gene, V gene, clone size, D gene, CDR3 DNA, CDR3 protein. A D gene is named only where the DNA matches it firmly. Some rows have no size entry. The others give once, few or many, or a class for an expanded clone.

j_call: TRBJ2-7
v_call: TRBV12-3/TRBV12-4
clone_size: NA
d_call: NA
cdr3_nt: TGTGCCAGCAGTTTACGGGGAGAGCAGTACTTC
cdr3_aa: CASSLRGEQYF

j_call: TRBJ1-1
v_call: TRBV19
clone_size: NA
d_call: NA
cdr3_nt: TGTGCCAGTAGTCCCAGACTGTCGAACACTGAAGCTTTCTTT
cdr3_aa: CASSPRLSNTEAFF

j_call: TRBJ2-3
v_call: TRBV6-5
clone_size: NA
d_call: NA
cdr3_nt: TGTGCCAGCACGGGGATTAGCACAGATACGCAGTATTTT
cdr3_aa: CASTGISTDTQYF

j_call: TRBJ2-7
v_call: TRBV7-6
clone_size: NA
d_call: TRBD2
cdr3_nt: TGTGCCAGCAGCCCAGGACTAGCGGGAAGCGAGCAGTACTTC
cdr3_aa: CASSPGLAGSEQYF

j_call: TRBJ2-7
v_call: TRBV7-8
clone_size: NA
d_call: NA
cdr3_nt: TGTGCCAGCAGCTTAGAGCGACACTCCTACGAGCAGTACTTC
cdr3_aa: CASSLERHSYEQYF

j_call: TRBJ2-7
v_call: TRBV3-1/TRBV3-2
clone_size: NA
d_call: NA
cdr3_nt: TGTGCCAGCAGCCAAGATCCCGGCGGAGGGTACGACGAGCAGTACTTC
cdr3_aa: CASSQDPGGGYDEQYF

j_call: TRBJ1-2
v_call: TRBV28
clone_size: NA
d_call: TRBD1
cdr3_nt: TGTGCCAGCAAGATGGGGGGACAGGGGGCTTTCGGCTACACCTTC
cdr3_aa: CASKMGGQGAFGYTF

j_call: TRBJ2-2
v_call: TRBV3-1/TRBV3-2
clone_size: NA
d_call: NA
cdr3_nt: TGTGCCAGCAGCCAAGAGCCGTCGAGCACCGGGGAGCTGTTTTTT
cdr3_aa: CASSQEPSSTGELFF

j_call: TRBJ1-1
v_call: TRBV24-1
clone_size: NA
d_call: TRBD1
cdr3_nt: TGTGCCACCAGTGAGCCCCGAGACAGGGGGCGAAAGACTGAAGCTTTCTTT
cdr3_aa: CATSEPRDRGRKTEAFF

j_call: TRBJ2-3
v_call: TRBV11-2
clone_size: NA
d_call: NA
cdr3_nt: TGTGCCAGCAGCAAAGAAACAGATACGCAGTATTTT
cdr3_aa: CASSKETDTQYF

j_call: TRBJ1-1
v_call: TRBV18
clone_size: NA
d_call: NA
cdr3_nt: TGTGCCAGCTCACCAATAGTTACCCGCGGGATGAACACTGAAGCTTTCTTT
cdr3_aa: CASSPIVTRGMNTEAFF

j_call: TRBJ2-1
v_call: TRBV7-9
clone_size: NA
d_call: NA
cdr3_nt: TGTGCCAGCAGCTTAGGGTACAATGAGCAGTTCTTC
cdr3_aa: CASSLGYNEQFF

j_call: TRBJ1-2
v_call: TRBV6-6
clone_size: NA
d_call: NA
cdr3_nt: TGTGCCAGCAGTTACTCGATGGATGTACTCGGCTACACCTTC
cdr3_aa: CASSYSMDVLGYTF

j_call: TRBJ2-1
v_call: TRBV6-2/TRBV6-3
clone_size: NA
d_call: NA
cdr3_nt: TGTGCCAGCAGTTACGACCCCAACTCCTACAATGAGCAGTTCTTC
cdr3_aa: CASSYDPNSYNEQFF

j_call: TRBJ2-1
v_call: TRBV6-2/TRBV6-3
clone_size: NA
d_call: NA
cdr3_nt: TGTGCCAGCAGTCGCCGGGCTGGCAATGAGCAGTTCTTC
cdr3_aa: CASSRRAGNEQFF

j_call: TRBJ2-7
v_call: TRBV2
clone_size: NA
d_call: TRBD2
cdr3_nt: TGTGCCACAGGACTAGCATACGAGCAGTACTTC
cdr3_aa: CATGLAYEQYF

j_call: TRBJ1-3
v_call: TRBV9
clone_size: NA
d_call: TRBD1
cdr3_nt: TGTGCCAGCAGCGGACGGGACAGTGGAAACACCATATATTTT
cdr3_aa: CASSGRDSGNTIYF

j_call: TRBJ2-1
v_call: TRBV7-9
clone_size: NA
d_call: NA
cdr3_nt: TGTGCCAGCAGCTTGGTGGGTAAGAGCGGAAGCTCCTACAATGAGCAGTTCTTC
cdr3_aa: CASSLVGKSGSSYNEQFF

j_call: TRBJ2-1
v_call: TRBV20-1
clone_size: NA
d_call: TRBD2
cdr3_nt: TGCAGTGCTAGTGGGGCTAGCGGGAGTTATGAGCAGTTCTTC
cdr3_aa: CSASGASGSYEQFF

j_call: TRBJ2-7
v_call: TRBV5-1
clone_size: NA
d_call: TRBD1
cdr3_nt: TGCGCCAGCAGCCCCCGGGACAGGGTCTACGAGCAGTACTTC
cdr3_aa: CASSPRDRVYEQYF

j_call: TRBJ1-2
v_call: TRBV7-8
clone_size: NA
d_call: TRBD1
cdr3_nt: TGTGCCAGCAGCTTAGGGACAGGGTTTGGCTATGGCTACACCTTC
cdr3_aa: CASSLGTGFGYGYTF

j_call: TRBJ2-3
v_call: TRBV7-6
clone_size: NA
d_call: TRBD2
cdr3_nt: TGTGCCAGCAGGCGTCTAGCGGGAGTTTCAGATACGCAGTATTTT
cdr3_aa: CASRRLAGVSDTQYF

j_call: TRBJ2-2
v_call: TRBV27
clone_size: NA
d_call: NA
cdr3_nt: TGTGCCAGCAGTCTACTGACAGTACCACCCGGGGAGCTGTTTTTT
cdr3_aa: CASSLLTVPPGELFF

j_call: TRBJ1-3
v_call: TRBV7-2
clone_size: NA
d_call: TRBD1
cdr3_nt: TGTGCCAGCAGCTTCGGGACAGGGTTTGGAAACACCATATATTTT
cdr3_aa: CASSFGTGFGNTIYF

j_call: TRBJ2-5
v_call: TRBV5-4
clone_size: NA
d_call: TRBD1
cdr3_nt: TGTGCCAGCAGCTTTACAGGGGAAGAGACCCAGTACTTC
cdr3_aa: CASSFTGEETQYF

j_call: TRBJ2-7
v_call: TRBV6-2/TRBV6-3
clone_size: once
d_call: NA
cdr3_nt: TGTGCCAGCAGCTCCCGTCAATCGCTAAAGGGCGAGCAGTACTTC
cdr3_aa: CASSSRQSLKGEQYF

j_call: TRBJ2-3
v_call: TRBV19
clone_size: NA
d_call: NA
cdr3_nt: TGTGCCAGTAGCCTGCCCCCTCCAGCAGATACGCAGTATTTT
cdr3_aa: CASSLPPPADTQYF

j_call: TRBJ1-3
v_call: TRBV28
clone_size: NA
d_call: NA
cdr3_nt: TGTGCCAGCAGAGGACTGGACACCATATATTTT
cdr3_aa: CASRGLDTIYF

j_call: TRBJ2-7
v_call: TRBV11-3
clone_size: NA
d_call: NA
cdr3_nt: TGTGCCAGCAGCTTAAACGGGGAGAGGGCCTACGAGCAGTACTTC
cdr3_aa: CASSLNGERAYEQYF

j_call: TRBJ1-2
v_call: TRBV10-3
clone_size: NA
d_call: NA
cdr3_nt: TGTGCCATCAGTGGGGTCGGGGCCTCCTATGGCTACACCTTC
cdr3_aa: CAISGVGASYGYTF

j_call: TRBJ1-3
v_call: TRBV29-1
clone_size: NA
d_call: NA
cdr3_nt: TGCAGCGTTCTCCCGGCGAATGGAAACACCATATATTTT
cdr3_aa: CSVLPANGNTIYF

j_call: TRBJ2-7
v_call: TRBV20-1
clone_size: NA
d_call: TRBD2
cdr3_nt: TGCAGTGCTAGTAGCGGGAGAGGCTACGAGCAGTACTTC
cdr3_aa: CSASSGRGYEQYF

j_call: TRBJ1-4
v_call: TRBV7-9
clone_size: NA
d_call: TRBD1
cdr3_nt: TGTGCCAGCAGCCAGCCGGGACAGGGTAGGGAAAAACTGTTTTTT
cdr3_aa: CASSQPGQGREKLFF

j_call: TRBJ2-2
v_call: TRBV7-2
clone_size: NA
d_call: NA
cdr3_nt: TGTGCCAGCAGCTTCGCAGGTGGTACCGGGGAGCTGTTTTTT
cdr3_aa: CASSFAGGTGELFF

j_call: TRBJ2-7
v_call: TRBV6-2/TRBV6-3
clone_size: NA
d_call: NA
cdr3_nt: TGTGCCAGCAGTTACACCGGGCTCAACGAGCAGTACTTC
cdr3_aa: CASSYTGLNEQYF

j_call: TRBJ1-2
v_call: TRBV14
clone_size: NA
d_call: TRBD1
cdr3_nt: TGTGCCAGCAGCCAATTAAGGACAGGGGGTGGCTACACCTTC
cdr3_aa: CASSQLRTGGGYTF

j_call: TRBJ2-3
v_call: TRBV7-7
clone_size: NA
d_call: TRBD2
cdr3_nt: TGTGCTAGCAGCTTAGGACTAGCCAACACAGATACGCAGTATTTT
cdr3_aa: CASSLGLANTDTQYF

j_call: TRBJ2-2
v_call: TRBV5-1
clone_size: NA
d_call: TRBD1
cdr3_nt: TGCGCCAGCAGCTTGTGGGGCCAGGGGGACACCGGGGAGCTGTTTTTT
cdr3_aa: CASSLWGQGDTGELFF

j_call: TRBJ1-2
v_call: TRBV28
clone_size: NA
d_call: TRBD1
cdr3_nt: TGTGCCAGCAGTTTAGGGGACAGGGTAGCGATCACCTTC
cdr3_aa: CASSLGDRVAITF

j_call: TRBJ2-5
v_call: TRBV11-2
clone_size: NA
d_call: TRBD2
cdr3_nt: TGTGCCAGCAGTGCGGGAGTGTTTGAGACCCAGTACTTC
cdr3_aa: CASSAGVFETQYF

j_call: TRBJ2-7
v_call: TRBV4-3
clone_size: NA
d_call: NA
cdr3_nt: TGCGCCAGCAGCCAGGAAGCTTACGAGCAGTACTTC
cdr3_aa: CASSQEAYEQYF

j_call: TRBJ2-7
v_call: TRBV5-1
clone_size: once
d_call: NA
cdr3_nt: TGCGCCAGCAGCTTGGGGGGGCGCTACGAGCAGTACTTC
cdr3_aa: CASSLGGRYEQYF

j_call: TRBJ1-1
v_call: TRBV30
clone_size: NA
d_call: NA
cdr3_nt: TGTGCCTGGAGTGGCAGGGAGAACACTGAAGCTTTCTTT
cdr3_aa: CAWSGRENTEAFF

j_call: TRBJ2-1
v_call: TRBV30
clone_size: NA
d_call: NA
cdr3_nt: TGTGCCCGCGGGACAGACTACAATGAGCAGTTCTTC
cdr3_aa: CARGTDYNEQFF

j_call: TRBJ2-1
v_call: TRBV20-1
clone_size: NA
d_call: NA
cdr3_nt: TGCAGTGGAGGGTTTAGGGATGAGCAGTTCTTC
cdr3_aa: CSGGFRDEQFF

j_call: TRBJ2-1
v_call: TRBV12-3/TRBV12-4
clone_size: NA
d_call: NA
cdr3_nt: TGTGCCAGCAGTTTTAGCGACAATGAGCAGTTCTTC
cdr3_aa: CASSFSDNEQFF

j_call: TRBJ1-1
v_call: TRBV6-6
clone_size: NA
d_call: TRBD1
cdr3_nt: TGTGCCAGCAGTCCGTGGGACAGGGCAGGAGGAGAAGCTTTCTTT
cdr3_aa: CASSPWDRAGGEAFF

j_call: TRBJ1-6
v_call: TRBV2
clone_size: once
d_call: TRBD1
cdr3_nt: TGTGCCAGCAGTGTCGGTGGAATGGGACAGTGGAATTCACCCCTCCACTTT
cdr3_aa: CASSVGGMGQWNSPLHF

j_call: TRBJ2-1
v_call: TRBV5-1
clone_size: NA
d_call: TRBD2
cdr3_nt: TGCGCCAGCAGCTCTGGACTAGCGGGAGGTTCGGTCTCCTACAATGAGCAGTTCTTC
cdr3_aa: CASSSGLAGGSVSYNEQFF

j_call: TRBJ1-2
v_call: TRBV24-1
clone_size: NA
d_call: NA
cdr3_nt: TGTGCCACCAGTGATTACAGGGTCGGCTACACCTTC
cdr3_aa: CATSDYRVGYTF

j_call: TRBJ1-1
v_call: TRBV6-5
clone_size: NA
d_call: NA
cdr3_nt: TGTGCCAGCAGTTACTCTAAAGGATTTGAAGCTTTCTTT
cdr3_aa: CASSYSKGFEAFF

j_call: TRBJ2-5
v_call: TRBV7-9
clone_size: NA
d_call: NA
cdr3_nt: TGTGCCAGCACCCCCGGGTTTAACCAAGAGACCCAGTACTTC
cdr3_aa: CASTPGFNQETQYF

j_call: TRBJ2-1
v_call: TRBV28
clone_size: NA
d_call: NA
cdr3_nt: TGTGCCAGCAAACAGCTAAATGAGCAGTTCTTC
cdr3_aa: CASKQLNEQFF

j_call: TRBJ1-1
v_call: TRBV15
clone_size: NA
d_call: NA
cdr3_nt: TGTGCCACCAGCCAGACAGGCCTCAGTACTGAAGCTTTCTTT
cdr3_aa: CATSQTGLSTEAFF

j_call: TRBJ2-7
v_call: TRBV7-9
clone_size: NA
d_call: TRBD2
cdr3_nt: TGTGCCAGCAGCTTAGTAGGTAGCGGGAGGGTCTACGAGCAGTACTTC
cdr3_aa: CASSLVGSGRVYEQYF

j_call: TRBJ2-2
v_call: TRBV5-1
clone_size: NA
d_call: NA
cdr3_nt: TGCGCCAGCAGCTTTGACATCGGGGAGCTGTTTTTT
cdr3_aa: CASSFDIGELFF